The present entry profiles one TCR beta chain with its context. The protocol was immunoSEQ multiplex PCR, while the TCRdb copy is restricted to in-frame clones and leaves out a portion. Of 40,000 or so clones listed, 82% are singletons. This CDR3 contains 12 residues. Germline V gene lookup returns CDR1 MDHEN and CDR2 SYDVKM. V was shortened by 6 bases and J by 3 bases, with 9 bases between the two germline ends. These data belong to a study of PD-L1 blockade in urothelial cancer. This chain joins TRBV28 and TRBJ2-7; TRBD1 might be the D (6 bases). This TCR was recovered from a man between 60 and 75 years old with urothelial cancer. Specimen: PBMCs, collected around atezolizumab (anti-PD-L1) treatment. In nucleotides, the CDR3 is TGTGCCAGCAGCAAGACAGGCTACGAGCAGTACTTC. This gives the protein CASSKTGYEQYF. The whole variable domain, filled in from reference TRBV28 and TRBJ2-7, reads DVKVTQSSRYLVKRTGEKVFLECVQDMDHENMFWYRQDPGLGLRLIYFSYDVKMKEKGDIPEGYSVSREKKERFSLILESASTNQTSMYLCASSKTGYEQYFGPGTRLTVT.